Given below is one T cell receptor beta chain in context. The data were obtained in a study of long-term antiretroviral therapy in people with HIV. Germline lookup yields CDR1 SGHAT and CDR2 FQNNGV. CDR3 size: 15 residues. The ends were cut back, 0 bases at V and 3 bases at J, with 12 bases in the middle. With survey level as its setting, the immunoSEQ assay was v3.0. TCRdb keeps only in-frame clones here, not all; method: immunoSEQ multiplex PCR. The sample yields 25,000 to 40,000 clones, 70% to 90% seen once. The V gene is TRBV11-2, the J gene TRBJ2-7; D unclear. The source was unsorted PBMCs, collected 1.1 years after starting antiretroviral therapy. This TCR was recovered from a man aged 18 to 29 with HIV. The CDR3, as DNA: TGTGCCAGCAGCTTAGATAGGACGGCCTTCTACGAGCAGTACTTC. Its protein is CASSLDRTAFYEQYF.